This T cell receptor beta chain emerged from a study of blood T cell repertoires in COVID-19. In the original workflow: How many nucleated cells were present was estimated from reference gene primer amplification. The assay was immunoSEQ multiplex PCR, and TCRdb's table has in-frame clones only and misses some. V and J calls plus clone size are reproduced from that table; the DNA served to infer D and trimming. The top ten clones hold roughly 5% of a sample with under 85,000 clones, approximately 82% of them seen once. Germline assignment: CDR1 SSHAT and CDR2 FNYEAQ (reference sequence). The CDR3 totals 15 residues. The V segment lost 5 bases and the J segment 5 bases; nucleotides outside the gene matches: 11.

The chain combines TRBV7-7 with TRBJ2-7; 8 nucleotides line up with TRBD2. The specimen was peripheral blood. This TCR was sampled from a man in his fifties or sixties with active COVID-19. CDR3 DNA sequence: TGTGCCAGCAGCCCGTCAGGAGCGGGAGCCGACGAGCAGTACTTC. Protein: CASSPSGAGADEQYF. Looking up the rest from reference TRBV7-7 and TRBJ2-7 gives the full variable domain: GAGVSQSPRYKVTKRGQDVTLRCDPISSHATLYWYQQALGQGPEFLTYFNYEAQPDKSGLPSDRFSAERPEGSISTLTIQRTEQRDSAMYRCASSPSGAGADEQYFGPGTRLTVT.